Below, 31 T cell receptor beta chains from the same sample are listed, as sequenced in a study of blood T cell repertoires in COVID-19. Generated by immunoSEQ multiplex PCR, the TCRdb table keeps only in-frame clones and is missing some. Of over 400,000 clones listed, roughly nine tenths were seen once; the top ten hold less than 9.5%. Specimen: peripheral blood. The receptors stem from a woman between 50 and 59 years old with COVID-19, enrolled during active disease.

Only a few counts were recorded for this clone. J is TRBJ1-1 and V is TRBV4-2; D is ambiguous. The CDR3 runs to 17 residues. Trimming pared 1 base from V and 4 bases from J, leaving 19 bases between. The V gene's germline CDR1 is LGHNA and CDR2 YNFKEQ. CDR3 bases: TGTGCCAGCAGCCAAGGTGGGTTCTTCCCCTCGGGCACTGAAGCTTTCTTT. It specifies CASSQGGFFPSGTEAFF.

This clone showed up just once. The same CDR3 also results from other DNA sequences found in this sample. This chain connects TRBV7-9 to TRBJ2-3; weak D call: TRBD1 (5 bases). Trimming removed 3 bases from V and 6 bases from J, with 7 bases in between. Germline lookup yields CDR1 SEHNR and CDR2 FQNEAQ (reference sequence). This CDR3 has 12 residues. CDR3 in DNA: TGTGCCAGCAGCTTTGGGGCGGATACGCAGTATTTT. Encoded protein: CASSFGADTQYF.

The chain has TRBV6-5 and TRBJ2-4; tentative D call: TRBD1 (5 bases). CDR3 length: 15 residues. The V end was cut by 5 bases, the J end by 8 bases, with 19 bases between. CDR1 is MNHEY and CDR2 is SVGAGI in the germline V gene. The DNA of the CDR3 is TGTGCCAGCAGTAGCCCCCACGACCTAGGGGACATTCAGTACTTC. Protein product: CASSSPHDLGDIQYF.

The chain carries TRBV2 and TRBJ1-5; D possibly corresponds to TRBD1 (5 bases). Trimming shortened V by 4 bases and J by 6 bases, and 13 bases separated the two germline ends. This CDR3 spans 14 amino acids. Germline lookup yields CDR1 SNHLY and CDR2 FYNNEI. CDR3 sequence: CASSGAGDGQPQHF. CDR3 bases: TGTGCCAGCAGTGGGGCGGGGGACGGTCAGCCCCAGCATTTT. The full variable domain, its missing parts supplied by reference TRBV2 and TRBJ1-5, is EPEVTQTPSHQVTQMGQEVILRCVPISNHLYFYWYRQILGQKVEFLVSFYNNEISEKSEIFDDQFSVERPDGSNFTLKIRSTKLEDSAMYFCASSGAGDGQPQHFGDGTRLSIL.

The V gene is TRBV4-1, the J gene TRBJ1-4; 7 nucleotides match TRBD1. The V gene end was trimmed by 4 bases and the J gene end by 3 bases; junction bases not matched to a gene: 5. The V gene's germline CDR1 is MGHRA and CDR2 YSYEKL. The CDR3 is 15 amino acids. CDR3 protein: CASSLTGAPNEKLFF. The CDR3 DNA sequence: TGCGCCAGCAGCCTCACAGGGGCCCCTAATGAAAAACTGTTTTTT.

The gene calls are TRBV7-3 and TRBJ2-1; D possibly corresponds to TRBD1 (6 bases). Germline V lookup: CDR1 SGHTA, CDR2 FQGTGA. This CDR3 is built from 13 residues. Trimming removed 5 bases from V and 8 bases from J, with 13 bases in between. This chain's CDR3 is CASSATGTDEQFF. The CDR3 DNA reads TGTGCCAGCAGCGCAACAGGGACCGATGAGCAGTTCTTC. Based on the CDR3 plus reference TRBV7-3 and TRBJ2-1, the full variable domain is GAGVSQTPSNKVTEKGKYVELRCDPISGHTALYWYRQSLGQGPEFLIYFQGTGAADDSGLPNDRFFAVRPEGSVSTLKIQRTERGDSAVYLCASSATGTDEQFFGPGTRLTVL.

This chain joins TRBV10-1 and TRBJ1-2; tentatively, D is TRBD1 (6 bases). The CDR3 loop spans 13 amino acids. V dropped 8 bases and J dropped 2 bases, with 12 bases sitting between them. Germline CDR1 reads WNHNN; CDR2 reads SYGVQD (reference sequence). CDR3 amino acids: CASRDTKNYGYTF. CDR3 nucleotides: TGCGCCAGCCGGGACACAAAAAACTATGGCTACACCTTC.

This chain joins TRBV9 and TRBJ1-2; the match to TRBD1 covers 7 bases. V trimming: 4 bases; J trimming: 4 bases; junction bases outside the gene matches: 4. The CDR3 covers 13 residues. CDR1 is SGDLS and CDR2 is YYNGEE in the germline V gene. Written as DNA, the CDR3 is TGTGCCAGCAGCCCGGACAGGTTCTATGGCTACACCTTC. Translation: CASSPDRFYGYTF.

The chain combines TRBV5-4 with TRBJ2-1; D unclear. Germline V gene lookup returns CDR1 SGHNT and CDR2 YYREEE (reference sequence). V was trimmed by 4 bases and J by 14 bases, leaving 25 bases between them. CDR3 length: 15 amino acids. CDR3 residues: CASSPSSFGADKEFF. The CDR3 DNA follows: TGTGCCAGCAGCCCCTCGTCGTTTGGTGCGGATAAAGAGTTCTTC.

This sequence joins TRBV7-9 and TRBJ1-1; D is ambiguous. The CDR3 sequence is 13 residues long. Trimming left V 1 base short and J 4 bases short, with 7 bases between. Germline V gene lookup returns CDR1 SEHNR and CDR2 FQNEAQ (reference sequence). CDR3 region: CASSLGETTEAFF. The CDR3 DNA sequence: TGTGCCAGCAGCTTAGGGGAGACCACTGAAGCTTTCTTT.

The chain links TRBV30 to TRBJ1-2; D unresolved. This CDR3 has 13 amino acids. Deletions cut 4 bases from V and 8 bases from J, with 17 bases between. Germline V gene sequence: CDR1 GTSNPN, CDR2 SVGIG (reference sequence). For the CDR3, the DNA is TGTGCCTGGAATCCCTCGGGTTTGTTGGGCTACACCTTC. Translated: CAWNPSGLLGYTF.

This chain connects TRBV5-1 to TRBJ1-1; D is possibly TRBD1 (6 bases). V lost 4 bases and J lost 5, with 21 bases in between. Germline V gene data show CDR1 as SGHRS and CDR2 as YFSETQ. This CDR3 is 16 amino acids long. The CDR3 is CASSAEIQGFSTEAFF. CDR3 coding DNA: TGCGCCAGCAGCGCGGAGATACAGGGTTTTAGTACTGAAGCTTTCTTT.

The chain recombines TRBV9 with TRBJ2-1; 11 positions agree with TRBD2. Germline loops: CDR1 SGDLS, CDR2 YYNGEE. V was pared by 2 bases and J by 1 base, with 5 bases of the junction left unmatched. This CDR3 region has 17 residues. In nucleotides, the CDR3 is TGTGCCAGCAGCGTTGTAGCGGGGGGGCAATCCTACAATGAGCAGTTCTTC. It yields the protein CASSVVAGGQSYNEQFF.

The sample holds one count of this clone. The gene calls are TRBV15 and TRBJ1-2, with D possibly matching TRBD1 (6 bases). The germline gives CDR1 LNHNV, CDR2 YYDKDF (reference sequence). This CDR3 is built from 13 residues. V was clipped by 5 bases and J by 6 bases, with 13 bases between them. Written as DNA, the CDR3 is TGTGCCACCAGCCCTATTAGGGGGAATGGCTACACCTTC. The encoded protein is CATSPIRGNGYTF.

This rearrangement joins TRBV5-4 to TRBJ2-1, with TRBD1 matching 8 bases. With V trimmed by 3 bases and J by 9 bases, 11 bases remained unmatched. This CDR3 contains 15 residues. The germline V gene has CDR1 SGHNT and CDR2 YYREEE (reference sequence). CDR3 in amino acids: CASSSEGQVWGEQFF. Here the CDR3 DNA reads TGTGCCAGCAGCTCCGAGGGACAGGTCTGGGGTGAGCAGTTCTTC.

CDR3 nucleotides: TGCGCCAGCAGCTTTGGCGGGACGGGGAATGAAAAACTGTTTTTT. Its protein product is CASSFGGTGNEKLFF. This rearrangement joins TRBV5-1 to TRBJ1-4, with D tentatively TRBD1 (5 bases). CDR1 SGHRS and CDR2 YFSETQ come from the germline V gene. CDR3 size: 15 residues. Trimming removed 2 bases at V and 5 bases at J, with 13 bases between.

The chain employs TRBV28 and TRBJ1-3; 7 nucleotides agree with TRBD1. Germline loops: CDR1 MDHEN, CDR2 SYDVKM. V trimming: 6 bases; J trimming: 0 bases; junction bases outside the gene matches: 5. The CDR3 extends over 15 amino acids. The DNA of the CDR3 is TGTGCCAGCAGGCGACAGGGCCGCTCTGGAAACACCATATATTTT. Its translation is CASRRQGRSGNTIYF.

This chain connects TRBV11-3 to TRBJ1-5; TRBD1 agrees at 10 bases. CDR1 SGHNT and CDR2 YENEEA come from the germline V gene. This CDR3 comprises 17 residues. V trimming: 0 bases; J trimming: 0 bases; junction bases outside the gene matches: 2. CDR3 amino acids: CASSLDGTGDSNQPQHF. CDR3 nucleotides: TGTGCCAGCAGCTTAGACGGGACAGGGGATAGCAATCAGCCCCAGCATTTT.

The gene calls are TRBV6-6 and TRBJ1-5; 9 bases fit TRBD1. J lost 3 bases, V lost 2 bases, and 5 bases had no gene match. Looked up from germline, CDR1 is MNHNY and CDR2 is SVGAGI (reference sequence). The CDR3 extends over 16 amino acids. This CDR3 is CASSYGTGTVNQPQHF. The DNA of the CDR3 is TGTGCCAGCAGTTACGGGACAGGGACCGTCAATCAGCCCCAGCATTTT.

The genes are TRBV5-1 and TRBJ2-6; D is unclear. V was clipped by 4 bases and J by 1 base, with 12 bases between them. The V gene's germline CDR1 is SGHRS and CDR2 YFSETQ. The CDR3 has 16 amino acids. The CDR3 region has the DNA TGCGCCAGCAGCCCGTCACGCGGTTCTGGGGCCAACGTCCTGACTTTC. It specifies CASSPSRGSGANVLTF.

The rearrangement uses TRBV30 and TRBJ1-1; unclear D gene. Trimming removed 1 base at V and 5 bases at J, with 5 bases between. This CDR3 contains 11 residues. CDR1 GTSNPN and CDR2 SVGIG come from the germline V gene (reference sequence). The CDR3 DNA sequence: TGTGCCTGGAGTGACACAACTGAAGCTTTCTTT. Protein product: CAWSDTTEAFF. Full variable domain (rest looked up from reference TRBV30 and TRBJ1-1): SQTIHQWPATLVQPVGSPLSLECTVEGTSNPNLYWYRQAAGRGLQLLFYSVGIGQISSEVPQNLSASRPQDRQFILSSKKLLLSDSGFYLCAWSDTTEAFFGQGTRLTVV.

The chain links TRBV29-1 to TRBJ1-2; D gene unclear. The CDR3 loop spans 11 amino acids. V was pared by 8 bases and J by 4 bases, with 11 bases between. Germline lookup yields CDR1 SQVTM and CDR2 ANQGSEA. As DNA, the CDR3 is TGCAGCTTAGGCGGTAGCTATGGCTACACCTTC. Its translation: CSLGGSYGYTF.

The sample holds one count of this clone. The J gene is TRBJ2-7, the V gene TRBV20-1, with 7 bases matching TRBD1. Germline-derived CDR1 and CDR2 are DFQATT and SNEGSKA (reference sequence). V shed 5 bases and J 3 bases; nucleotides not matched to a gene: 1. This CDR3 comprises 11 residues. CDR3 nucleotide sequence: TGCAGTGCTGGGGACAGCTACGAGCAGTACTTC. The encoded protein is CSAGDSYEQYF.

The rearrangement links TRBV19 to TRBJ1-1, with 8 bases aligning to TRBD1. Germline CDR1 LNHDA, CDR2 SQIVND (reference sequence). The trim removed 5 bases at V and 3 bases at J, leaving 8 bases unmatched. This CDR3 comprises 15 residues. CDR3 in amino acids: CASSVTGEGDTEAFF. As DNA, the CDR3 is TGTGCCAGTAGTGTGACAGGGGAGGGTGACACTGAAGCTTTCTTT.

The sample holds one count of this clone. The chain links TRBV24-1 to TRBJ2-1; 8 nucleotides agree with TRBD1. CDR1 and CDR2 from the germline V gene are KGHDR and SFDVKD. The J segment lost 5 bases and the V segment lost 4 bases, leaving 18 bases of the junction unmatched. This CDR3 region has 19 residues. CDR3 region: CATSDPRAGGLLHHNEQFF. The DNA of the CDR3 is TGTGCCACCAGTGACCCCAGGGCAGGGGGCCTTCTTCACCACAATGAGCAGTTCTTC.

The CDR3 reads CSVEYRNTGELFF. For the CDR3, the DNA is TGCAGCGTAGAGTACAGAAACACCGGGGAGCTGTTTTTT. This chain links TRBV29-1 with TRBJ2-2; D not certain. Germline CDR1 is SQVTM and CDR2 is ANQGSEA. CDR3 length equals 13 residues. Trimming took 6 bases from V and 2 from J, leaving 10 bases between them.

This chain uses TRBV5-1 with TRBJ2-7; TRBD1 is a possible D gene (6 bases). Per the germline V gene, CDR1 is SGHRS and CDR2 is YFSETQ. V dropped 3 bases and J dropped 3 bases, with 10 bases sitting between them. The CDR3 consists of 13 residues. The CDR3 sequence is CASSWLDSYEQYF. DNA for the CDR3: TGCGCCAGCAGCTGGCTGGACAGCTACGAGCAGTACTTC.

V gene TRBV19 combines with J gene TRBJ2-7; 7 nucleotides agree with TRBD1. The CDR3 runs 13 residues. V gave up 5 bases and J gave up 6 bases; unmatched junction bases: 7. Germline V gene data show CDR1 as LNHDA and CDR2 as SQIVND (reference sequence). The CDR3 sequence: CASSGRTGTEQYF. The CDR3 DNA sequence: TGTGCCAGTAGTGGCCGGACAGGCACCGAGCAGTACTTC.

CDR3 coding DNA: TGTGCCAGCAGCGTAGGTCCAGGGCACTACACCTTC. This gives the protein CASSVGPGHYTF. This chain connects TRBV9 to TRBJ1-2, with D perhaps TRBD1 (5 bases). CDR1 and CDR2 from the germline V gene are SGDLS and YYNGEE. The CDR3 spans 12 residues. V was clipped by 0 bases and J by 10 bases, with 10 bases between them.

This clone has a single count. The junction and the germline gene differ at one end; a read error may be behind it. V gene TRBV2 combines with J gene TRBJ2-7; perhaps TRBD1 as D (5 bases). CDR3 length equals 14 residues. Per the germline V gene, CDR1 is SNHLY and CDR2 is FYNNEI. CDR3 protein: CASREAVTAYEQYF. The CDR3 nucleotides read TGTGCCAGCAGGGAAGCTGTGACAGCCTACGAGCAGTACTTC.

The rearrangement uses TRBV5-1 and TRBJ2-7, with TRBD1 as a possible D gene (6 bases). V shed 0 bases and J shed 6 bases, with 19 bases lying between them. This CDR3 is built from 16 residues. The germline gives CDR1 SGHRS, CDR2 YFSETQ. The CDR3 DNA is TGCGCCAGCAGCTTGGAGGGGCGGCAGGGGCACGGCGAGCAGTACTTC. It is translated as CASSLEGRQGHGEQYF.